Listed below are T cell receptor beta chains from one sample, sequenced in a study of T cells after yellow fever vaccination. One entry per CDR3 protein results from TCRdb running MiXCR on the 5' RACE reads. Here the sample spans 610,000 or so distinct CDR3 sequences, 10% to 15% being singletons. Sequencing was performed on PBMCs, taken on the day of the yellow fever booster vaccination. The receptors were gathered from a man aged 25 to 40 who received the YFV17D yellow fever vaccine. Both conserved end residues are part of each CDR3. Fields, in order: V gene, clone size, D gene, J gene, CDR3 DNA, CDR3 protein. The D gene is left open where the match is weak. Not every row has a clone size; where given, it reads once, few, many or a size class.

v_gene: TRBV20-1; abundance: NA; d_gene: TRBD2; j_gene: TRBJ2-2; CDR3nt: TGCAGTGCTAGAGATATAGCGGGAACCGGGGAGCTGTTTTTT; CDR3aa: CSARDIAGTGELFF
v_gene: TRBV7-2; abundance: few; d_gene: NA; j_gene: TRBJ1-5; CDR3nt: TGTGCCAGCAGCTTAGCGGGGACTAGGAATCAGCCCCAGCATTTT; CDR3aa: CASSLAGTRNQPQHF
v_gene: TRBV6-1; abundance: NA; d_gene: TRBD2; j_gene: TRBJ2-3; CDR3nt: TGTGCCAGCAGTCCTACTAGCGGGAGGAGCACAGATACGCAGTATTTT; CDR3aa: CASSPTSGRSTDTQYF
v_gene: TRBV18; abundance: NA; d_gene: NA; j_gene: TRBJ2-5; CDR3nt: TGTGCCAGCTCGAAGATACTTAAAGAGACCCAGTACTTC; CDR3aa: CASSKILKETQYF
v_gene: TRBV12-3/TRBV12-4; abundance: many; d_gene: NA; j_gene: TRBJ2-4; CDR3nt: TGTGCCAGCAGTTTGCAGGGAAACATTCAGTACTTC; CDR3aa: CASSLQGNIQYF
v_gene: TRBV27; abundance: few; d_gene: TRBD1; j_gene: TRBJ2-3; CDR3nt: TGTGCCAGCAGAAACCTTACAGGGGGCGTTGCAGATACGCAGTATTTT; CDR3aa: CASRNLTGGVADTQYF
v_gene: TRBV5-5; abundance: few; d_gene: NA; j_gene: TRBJ2-5; CDR3nt: TGTGCCAGCAGCCCGGGACGGTTACAAGAGACCCAGTACTTC; CDR3aa: CASSPGRLQETQYF
v_gene: TRBV10-3; abundance: NA; d_gene: NA; j_gene: TRBJ1-1; CDR3nt: TGTGCCATCAGTGACAGGGTGGACGCTGAAGCTTTCTTT; CDR3aa: CAISDRVDAEAFF
v_gene: TRBV7-2; abundance: NA; d_gene: NA; j_gene: TRBJ2-5; CDR3nt: TGTGCCAGCAGCTTAGCGGGACAAGCTGGAGAGACCCAGTACTTC; CDR3aa: CASSLAGQAGETQYF
v_gene: TRBV6-2/TRBV6-3; abundance: few; d_gene: TRBD1; j_gene: TRBJ2-3; CDR3nt: TGTGCCAGCAGTCGTTCGCGGACAGGGAGCACAGATACGCAGTATTTT; CDR3aa: CASSRSRTGSTDTQYF
v_gene: TRBV20-1; abundance: NA; d_gene: TRBD2; j_gene: TRBJ2-1; CDR3nt: TGCAGTGCTAGAGATCATTCTAGCGGGAGCGGCAATGAGCAGTTCTTC; CDR3aa: CSARDHSSGSGNEQFF
v_gene: TRBV28; abundance: few; d_gene: NA; j_gene: TRBJ1-2; CDR3nt: TGTGCCAGCAGCCTCACGACAGGAGAAGATGGCTACACCTTC; CDR3aa: CASSLTTGEDGYTF
v_gene: TRBV9; abundance: NA; d_gene: NA; j_gene: TRBJ2-5; CDR3nt: TGTGCCAGCAGCGTAGAAGGGTCACCCAGCCCCTCGGAGACCCAGTACTTC; CDR3aa: CASSVEGSPSPSETQYF
v_gene: TRBV28; abundance: NA; d_gene: TRBD1; j_gene: TRBJ1-6; CDR3nt: TGTGCCAGCAGTCTTACAGGGGATCGGTCACCCCTCCACTTT; CDR3aa: CASSLTGDRSPLHF
v_gene: TRBV20-1; abundance: NA; d_gene: TRBD1; j_gene: TRBJ2-7; CDR3nt: TGCAGTGCTAGAGTAGGGACAGGGGGGAGTGAGCAGTACTTC; CDR3aa: CSARVGTGGSEQYF
v_gene: TRBV14; abundance: many; d_gene: NA; j_gene: TRBJ1-2; CDR3nt: TGTGCCAGCAGCCGGGGGCGGGGAGGCTATGGCTACACCTTC; CDR3aa: CASSRGRGGYGYTF
v_gene: TRBV3-1; abundance: few; d_gene: TRBD2; j_gene: TRBJ2-1; CDR3nt: TGTGCCAGCAGCCGTCTGGATGGGAGGGAAGGCAATGAGCAGTTCTTC; CDR3aa: CASSRLDGREGNEQFF
v_gene: TRBV7-2; abundance: few; d_gene: TRBD1; j_gene: TRBJ2-6; CDR3nt: TGTGCCAGCAGCTTGGGACAGATGCCTGGGGCCAACGTCCTGACTTTC; CDR3aa: CASSLGQMPGANVLTF
v_gene: TRBV5-1; abundance: NA; d_gene: TRBD2; j_gene: TRBJ2-3; CDR3nt: TGCGCCAGCAGCTTAACCGGGACTAGCGGGAGAGGGGGCCAAGATACGCAGTATTTT; CDR3aa: CASSLTGTSGRGGQDTQYF
v_gene: TRBV14; abundance: few; d_gene: TRBD1; j_gene: TRBJ2-3; CDR3nt: TGTGCCAGCAGTCGCACGGGACAGGGCGGAAGCACAGATACGCAGTATTTT; CDR3aa: CASSRTGQGGSTDTQYF
v_gene: TRBV6-2/TRBV6-3; abundance: NA; d_gene: TRBD2; j_gene: TRBJ2-2; CDR3nt: TGTGCCAGCACCAGAGGGAGGACTAGCGGATTTAGCGGGGAGCTGTTTTTT; CDR3aa: CASTRGRTSGFSGELFF
v_gene: TRBV5-1; abundance: few; d_gene: NA; j_gene: TRBJ2-1; CDR3nt: TGCGCCAGCAGTCTAACGGGACACCTCTACAATGAGCAGTTCTTC; CDR3aa: CASSLTGHLYNEQFF
v_gene: TRBV20-1; abundance: few; d_gene: NA; j_gene: TRBJ2-1; CDR3nt: TGCAGTGCTAGAGACTCCCCTGTAGAGCAGTTCTTC; CDR3aa: CSARDSPVEQFF
v_gene: TRBV7-2; abundance: few; d_gene: TRBD2; j_gene: TRBJ2-7; CDR3nt: TGTGCCAGCAGCGGCCAGACTAGCGGGAGTGATGAGCAGTACTTC; CDR3aa: CASSGQTSGSDEQYF
v_gene: TRBV6-5; abundance: few; d_gene: NA; j_gene: TRBJ2-3; CDR3nt: TGTGCCAGCAGTTACGTCGGGGGCAGGGCAGGAGATACGCAGTATTTT; CDR3aa: CASSYVGGRAGDTQYF
v_gene: TRBV7-2; abundance: NA; d_gene: NA; j_gene: TRBJ2-4; CDR3nt: TGTGCCAGCAGCAATTACAGGGCGCGCTCCGATTTC; CDR3aa: CASSNYRARSDF
v_gene: TRBV5-1; abundance: many; d_gene: TRBD2; j_gene: TRBJ2-7; CDR3nt: TGCGCCAGCAGCTTGGGACTAGCGGGAGGGCCGTACGAGCAGTACTTC; CDR3aa: CASSLGLAGGPYEQYF
v_gene: TRBV9; abundance: few; d_gene: NA; j_gene: TRBJ2-1; CDR3nt: TGTGCCAGCAGCGTAGGGGGGAGTAAGAATGAGCAGTTCTTC; CDR3aa: CASSVGGSKNEQFF
v_gene: TRBV9; abundance: few; d_gene: NA; j_gene: TRBJ2-3; CDR3nt: TGTGCCAGCAGCGTAGGGGCAGGATTCTTCACAGATACGCAGTATTTT; CDR3aa: CASSVGAGFFTDTQYF
v_gene: TRBV29-1; abundance: NA; d_gene: TRBD2; j_gene: TRBJ2-1; CDR3nt: TGCAGCGTTGTTAGCGGGAGGTCGGTATGGGAGTTCTTC; CDR3aa: CSVVSGRSVWEFF
v_gene: TRBV9; abundance: few; d_gene: NA; j_gene: TRBJ2-1; CDR3nt: TGTGCCAGCAGCGGGGACTTCAATCATGAGCAGTTCTTC; CDR3aa: CASSGDFNHEQFF
v_gene: TRBV7-6; abundance: many; d_gene: NA; j_gene: TRBJ2-5; CDR3nt: TGTGCCAGCAGCTATCTGGGGAGTGGGTCATATGAGACCCAGTACTTC; CDR3aa: CASSYLGSGSYETQYF
v_gene: TRBV9; abundance: NA; d_gene: NA; j_gene: TRBJ2-1; CDR3nt: TGTGCCAGCAGCGTAGAGAGGGGCTCCTACAATGAGCAGTTCTTC; CDR3aa: CASSVERGSYNEQFF
v_gene: TRBV7-8; abundance: few; d_gene: NA; j_gene: TRBJ2-7; CDR3nt: TGTGCCAGCAATCCCGGAGGGAGCTCCTACGAGCAGTACTTC; CDR3aa: CASNPGGSSYEQYF
v_gene: TRBV7-2; abundance: NA; d_gene: NA; j_gene: TRBJ2-1; CDR3nt: TGTGCCAGCAGCTTAGTCCGGGGCAACTACAATGAGCAGTTCTTC; CDR3aa: CASSLVRGNYNEQFF
v_gene: TRBV9; abundance: NA; d_gene: NA; j_gene: TRBJ2-1; CDR3nt: TGTGCCAGCAGCCGGCTAGCGTCTTCCTCCTACAATGAGCAGTTCTTC; CDR3aa: CASSRLASSSYNEQFF
v_gene: TRBV5-5; abundance: many; d_gene: NA; j_gene: TRBJ2-2; CDR3nt: TGTGCCAGCAGCTTTTCCCAGCGGACCGGGGAGCTGTTTTTT; CDR3aa: CASSFSQRTGELFF
v_gene: TRBV2; abundance: NA; d_gene: NA; j_gene: TRBJ2-1; CDR3nt: TGTGCCAGCAGTCCCTTAGTAGGGGGCTCCTACAATGAGCAGTTCTTC; CDR3aa: CASSPLVGGSYNEQFF
v_gene: TRBV27; abundance: few; d_gene: TRBD2; j_gene: TRBJ2-2; CDR3nt: TGTGCCAGCAGTGCCTCGCGGACTAGCGGGAGAGGGTACACCGGGGAGCTGTTTTTT; CDR3aa: CASSASRTSGRGYTGELFF
v_gene: TRBV27; abundance: many; d_gene: NA; j_gene: TRBJ1-1; CDR3nt: TGTGCCAGCAGGCAGGGGAACACTGAAGCTTTCTTT; CDR3aa: CASRQGNTEAFF
v_gene: TRBV5-4; abundance: few; d_gene: NA; j_gene: TRBJ2-6; CDR3nt: TGTGCCAGCAGCCATGGGACCCCCTCTGGGGCCAACGTCCTGACTTTC; CDR3aa: CASSHGTPSGANVLTF
v_gene: TRBV6-6; abundance: few; d_gene: TRBD1; j_gene: TRBJ2-7; CDR3nt: TGTGCCGGGGGACAGGGGTTTTACGAGCAGTACTTC; CDR3aa: CAGGQGFYEQYF
v_gene: TRBV7-2; abundance: few; d_gene: NA; j_gene: TRBJ2-4; CDR3nt: TGTGCCAGCATCCTCCACTCGATAGGGGCAAACATTCAGTACTTC; CDR3aa: CASILHSIGANIQYF